A single sample gave rise to the 16 T cell receptor beta chains below, sequenced in a study of CD8 T cells in Susac syndrome. An input of about 0.5 to 1 ug of RNA was subjected to reverse transcription using random hexamers. Each CDR3 protein gets one entry after TCRdb re-called the immunoSEQ multiplex PCR reads with MiXCR. The repertoire includes approximately 130,000 distinct CDR3 sequences, about 90% of them detected once, and over 0.2% sits in the top ten. Sample: CD8+ T cells from PBMCs. These receptors all stem from a human donor with multiple sclerosis.

V usage is TRBV7-8 and J usage is TRBJ2-1; D is undetermined. Trimming stripped 2 bases from V and 3 bases from J, with 8 bases between. CDR3 length: 14 amino acids. Germline V gene lookup returns CDR1 SGHVS and CDR2 FQNEAQ. The CDR3 DNA reads TGTGCCAGCAGCTTAAGGCTAGACTACAATGAGCAGTTCTTC. It is translated as CASSLRLDYNEQFF.

The chain couples TRBV12-3 or TRBV12-4 to TRBJ1-2; TRBD1 is a possible D gene (6 bases). The CDR3 extends over 13 amino acids. Trimming left V 6 bases short and J 8 bases short, with 16 bases between. The CDR3 loop is CASSLLGAGGYTF. Written as DNA, the CDR3 is TGTGCCAGCAGCCTGCTGGGGGCCGGGGGCTACACCTTC.

The rearrangement links TRBV9 to TRBJ2-7, with TRBD2 identical over 8 bases. This CDR3 is built from 15 residues. Trimming took 3 bases from V and 6 from J; bases not matched to a gene: 11. Germline lookup yields CDR1 SGDLS and CDR2 YYNGEE. The CDR3 spells CASSELAGLGGEQYF. In DNA, the CDR3 is TGTGCCAGCAGCGAGTTAGCGGGATTGGGGGGCGAGCAGTACTTC.

V is TRBV9 and J is TRBJ2-1; D is undetermined. The ends were cut back, 0 bases at V and 8 bases at J, with 9 bases in the middle. This CDR3 region has 13 residues. Germline loops: CDR1 SGDLS, CDR2 YYNGEE. This CDR3 reads CASSVALGHEQFF. Here the CDR3 DNA reads TGTGCCAGCAGCGTAGCTCTCGGGCATGAGCAGTTCTTC.

This chain links TRBV30 with TRBJ2-1; D is ambiguous. Germline V CDR1 and CDR2: GTSNPN, SVGIG (reference sequence). CDR3 length: 14 amino acids. V was shortened by 5 bases and J by 4 bases, with 15 bases between the two germline ends. Here the CDR3 reads CAWATSLNYNEQFF. CDR3 bases: TGTGCCTGGGCGACTTCCCTAAATTACAATGAGCAGTTCTTC.

The chain employs TRBV7-9 and TRBJ2-5, with TRBD1 matching over 8 bases. J was trimmed by 5 bases and V by 3 bases; bases with no gene match: 8. This CDR3 has 15 amino acids. Germline assignment: CDR1 SEHNR and CDR2 FQNEAQ (reference sequence). The CDR3 reads CASSFRGRGLETQYF. The CDR3 DNA sequence: TGTGCCAGCAGCTTCCGAGGCAGGGGGCTTGAGACCCAGTACTTC.

The chain uses TRBV14 and TRBJ2-5; the D gene is possibly TRBD2 (6 bases). The germline CDR1 and CDR2 sequences are SGHDN and FVKESK. V was clipped by 8 bases and J by 5 bases, with 12 bases between them. This CDR3 is built from 12 residues. The CDR3 DNA follows: TGTGCCAGCGGAGGGGACTGGGAGACCCAGTACTTC. Translated: CASGGDWETQYF.

The chain combines TRBV3-1 with TRBJ2-2, with TRBD2 matching over 9 bases. The CDR3 loop spans 17 amino acids. Germline V gene data show CDR1 as LGHDT and CDR2 as YNNKEL (reference sequence). Trimming at V came to 5 bases and at J to 3 bases, leaving 10 bases not matched to a gene. The CDR3 spells CASSGRGAGGYTGELFF. For the CDR3, the DNA is TGTGCCAGCAGCGGACGAGGAGCGGGAGGCTACACCGGGGAGCTGTTTTTT.

This clonotype has a single count. The J gene is TRBJ1-2, the V gene TRBV5-1, with unresolved D. The V end lost 0 bases, the J end lost 6 bases, and 15 bases lay between the germline ends. The CDR3 extends over 15 amino acids. Germline values: CDR1 SGHRS, CDR2 YFSETQ. The CDR3 nucleotides are TGCGCCAGCAGCTTGGCCTTGGCCGGTTCTAATGGCTACACCTTC. This translates into CASSLALAGSNGYTF.

This clonotype was counted a single time. V is TRBV19 and J is TRBJ1-1, with unresolved D. The CDR3 sequence is 11 residues long. In germline, CDR1 is LNHDA, CDR2 SQIVND (reference sequence). Trimming stripped 5 bases from V and 3 bases from J, with 4 bases between. The CDR3 DNA is TGTGCCAGTAGTCGTGACACTGAAGCTTTCTTT. The encoded protein is CASSRDTEAFF.

This chain uses TRBV27 with TRBJ2-2, with a weak D call TRBD1 (5 bases). CDR1 is MNHEY and CDR2 is SMNVEV in the germline V gene (reference sequence). The CDR3 has 13 amino acids. Deletions cut 2 bases from V and 6 bases from J, with 7 bases between. The CDR3 region has the DNA TGTGCCAGCAGTTTAAAGGGGCCCGGGGAGCTGTTTTTT. It codes for CASSLKGPGELFF.

J is TRBJ2-6 and V is TRBV10-3; the match to TRBD1 covers 11 bases. This CDR3 is built from 17 residues. V trimming: 10 bases; J trimming: 1 base; junction bases outside the gene matches: 9. From germline, CDR1 is ENHRY and CDR2 SYGVKD. The CDR3 DNA is TGTGCCACCTCTCTAGGACAGGGGGCTTCTGGGGCCAACGTCCTGACTTTC. It encodes CATSLGQGASGANVLTF.

The gene calls are TRBV29-1 and TRBJ1-1; D unresolved. Trimming left V 6 bases short and J 1 base short, with 6 bases between. The CDR3 length is 11 residues. Germline CDR1 reads SQVTM; CDR2 reads ANQGSEA. The CDR3 sequence: CSVKQNTEAFF. The CDR3 nucleotides are TGCAGCGTAAAACAGAACACTGAAGCTTTCTTT. Looking up the rest from reference TRBV29-1 and TRBJ1-1 gives the full variable domain: SAVISQKPSRDICQRGTSLTIQCQVDSQVTMMFWYRQQPGQSLTLIATANQGSEATYESGFVIDKFPISRPNLTFSTLTVSNMSPEDSSIYLCSVKQNTEAFFGQGTRLTVV.

The chain recombines TRBV5-6 with TRBJ1-1; D ambiguous. Germline V gene lookup returns CDR1 SGHDT and CDR2 YYEEEE. The CDR3 has 13 residues. Between the trimmed V and J ends, which lost 0 bases and 6 bases, there was a span of 9 bases. The CDR3 loop is CASSLVEASEAFF. CDR3 nucleotides: TGTGCCAGCAGCTTGGTCGAAGCCTCTGAAGCTTTCTTT.

This clonotype has just one count. This chain uses TRBV28 with TRBJ1-1; maybe TRBD1 (6 bases). The V end was cut by 5 bases, the J end by 0 bases, with 10 bases between. This CDR3 comprises 14 residues. From germline, CDR1 is MDHEN and CDR2 SYDVKM. The CDR3 DNA sequence: TGTGCCAGCAGTCCAGGGGAAATGAACACTGAAGCTTTCTTT. It specifies CASSPGEMNTEAFF.

The chain is built from TRBV7-9 and TRBJ2-7; D is perhaps TRBD2 (6 bases). Trimming left V 5 bases short and J 3 bases short, with 14 bases between. CDR3 length: 14 amino acids. Germline V lookup: CDR1 SEHNR, CDR2 FQNEAQ (reference sequence). In DNA form, the CDR3 reads TGTGCCAGCAGCCTGTCGGGACTGGACTACGAGCAGTACTTC. It encodes CASSLSGLDYEQYF.